This TCR beta chain stems from a study of blood T cell repertoires in COVID-19. Germline CDR1 is SGHNT and CDR2 is YENEEA. The CDR3 is 13 amino acids. V gave up 5 bases and J gave up 5 bases; unmatched junction bases: 2. In the authors' methods: Counts of nucleated cells, estimated from reference gene primer amplification, were obtained. TCRdb's copy holds only in-frame clones and misses some; the assay was immunoSEQ multiplex PCR. D and trimming come from the DNA, and the V and J calls and clone size come from that table. This table holds over 70,000 clones, approximately 86% found once. Sequenced sample: peripheral blood. The source is a human donor in a cohort sampled during active COVID-19. This chain joins TRBV11-3 and TRBJ2-3; TRBD1 matches at 9 bases. The CDR3 spells CASSRTGEDTQYF. CDR3 bases: TGTGCCAGCAGCCGGACAGGGGAAGATACGCAGTATTTT.